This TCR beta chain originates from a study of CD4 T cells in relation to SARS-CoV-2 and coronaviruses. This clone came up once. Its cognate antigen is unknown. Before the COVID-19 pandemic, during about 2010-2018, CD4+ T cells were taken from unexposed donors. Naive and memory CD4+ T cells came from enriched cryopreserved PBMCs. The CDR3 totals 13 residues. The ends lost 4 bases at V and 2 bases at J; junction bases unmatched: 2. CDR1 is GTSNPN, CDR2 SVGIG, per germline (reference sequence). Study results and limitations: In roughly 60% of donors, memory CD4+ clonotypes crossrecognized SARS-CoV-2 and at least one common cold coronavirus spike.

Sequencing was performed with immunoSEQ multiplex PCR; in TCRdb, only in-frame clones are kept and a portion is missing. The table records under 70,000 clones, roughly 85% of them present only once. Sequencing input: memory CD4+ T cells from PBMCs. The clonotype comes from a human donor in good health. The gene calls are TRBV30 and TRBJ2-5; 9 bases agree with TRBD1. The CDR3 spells CAWIGTGQETQYF. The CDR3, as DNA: TGTGCCTGGATCGGGACAGGGCAAGAGACCCAGTACTTC.